Listed below are T cell receptor beta chains from one sample, sequenced in a study of T cell responses to AZD1222 COVID-19 vaccine. TCRdb keeps only in-frame clones here, not all; method: immunoSEQ multiplex PCR. In the table there are some 130,000 clones, less than 95% of which are singletons. The sample consisted of peripheral blood, taken on day 0 of AZD1222 vaccination. These receptors were obtained from an adult in good health. Each CDR3 is given with its conserved first and last residue. Each record gives: D gene, V gene, CDR3 length, clone size, J gene, CDR3 protein, CDR3 DNA. The D gene is left open where the match is weak. The size entry is marked missing in some rows and otherwise reads once, few, many or a size class.

D gene: NA; V gene: TRBV4-2; CDR3 length: 13; clone size: NA; J gene: TRBJ1-5; CDR3 protein: CASSHPDGQPQHF; CDR3 DNA: TGTGCCAGCAGCCACCCGGACGGACAGCCCCAGCATTTT
D gene: NA; V gene: TRBV4-1; CDR3 length: 18; clone size: NA; J gene: TRBJ1-4; CDR3 protein: CAPHDVSGEFSHNEKLFF; CDR3 DNA: TGCGCCCCACACGACGTAAGCGGGGAATTTTCGCATAATGAAAAACTGTTTTTT
D gene: NA; V gene: TRBV5-4; CDR3 length: 15; clone size: NA; J gene: TRBJ1-2; CDR3 protein: CASSWGMGTGYGYTF; CDR3 DNA: TGTGCCAGCAGCTGGGGGATGGGGACGGGCTATGGCTACACCTTC
D gene: TRBD1; V gene: TRBV25-1; CDR3 length: 14; clone size: NA; J gene: TRBJ1-2; CDR3 protein: CASSELDRGHGYTF; CDR3 DNA: TGTGCCAGCAGTGAACTGGACAGGGGTCATGGCTACACCTTC
D gene: NA; V gene: TRBV28; CDR3 length: 14; clone size: NA; J gene: TRBJ1-5; CDR3 protein: CASSLGGSNQPQHF; CDR3 DNA: TGTGCCAGCAGTTTAGGGGGCAGCAATCAGCCCCAGCATTTT
D gene: NA; V gene: TRBV21-1; CDR3 length: 10; clone size: NA; J gene: TRBJ2-1; CDR3 protein: CASRDHEQFF; CDR3 DNA: TGTGCCAGCAGGGACCATGAGCAGTTCTTC
D gene: NA; V gene: TRBV4-2; CDR3 length: 16; clone size: once; J gene: TRBJ2-1; CDR3 protein: CASSIVEDPRYNEQFF; CDR3 DNA: TGTGCCAGCAGCATAGTTGAGGACCCTCGCTACAATGAGCAGTTCTTC
D gene: NA; V gene: TRBV5-4; CDR3 length: 15; clone size: NA; J gene: TRBJ2-3; CDR3 protein: CASSFLVSSTDTQYF; CDR3 DNA: TGTGCCAGCAGCTTCCTAGTTTCTAGCACAGATACGCAGTATTTT
D gene: NA; V gene: TRBV7-2; CDR3 length: 13; clone size: NA; J gene: TRBJ1-1; CDR3 protein: CASSPGKAGRCFF; CDR3 DNA: TGTGCCAGCAGCCCAGGCAAGGCGGGGAGGTGCTTCTTT
D gene: NA; V gene: TRBV5-1; CDR3 length: 15; clone size: NA; J gene: TRBJ1-6; CDR3 protein: CASSGQDSYNSPLHF; CDR3 DNA: TGCGCCAGCAGTGGGCAAGACAGCTATAATTCACCCCTCCACTTT
D gene: NA; V gene: TRBV11-2; CDR3 length: 16; clone size: NA; J gene: TRBJ2-5; CDR3 protein: CASSFGQGGHSETQYF; CDR3 DNA: TGTGCCAGCAGCTTTGGCCAGGGGGGACATTCGGAGACCCAGTACTTC
D gene: NA; V gene: TRBV5-1; CDR3 length: 13; clone size: NA; J gene: TRBJ1-6; CDR3 protein: CASRAREESPLHF; CDR3 DNA: TGCGCCAGCAGGGCCAGGGAAGAATCACCCCTCCACTTT
D gene: NA; V gene: TRBV25-1; CDR3 length: 12; clone size: NA; J gene: TRBJ1-2; CDR3 protein: CASSWLGYGYTF; CDR3 DNA: TGTGCCAGCAGTTGGCTGGGCTATGGCTACACCTTC
D gene: TRBD1; V gene: TRBV7-2; CDR3 length: 15; clone size: NA; J gene: TRBJ1-4; CDR3 protein: CASSSKTGYSEKLFF; CDR3 DNA: TGTGCCAGCAGCTCGAAGACAGGGTATAGTGAAAAACTGTTTTTT
D gene: NA; V gene: TRBV4-3; CDR3 length: 15; clone size: NA; J gene: TRBJ2-2; CDR3 protein: CASSHSLGAAGELFF; CDR3 DNA: TGCGCCAGCAGCCACTCTTTGGGGGCCGCCGGGGAGCTGTTTTTT
D gene: TRBD1; V gene: TRBV6-4; CDR3 length: 13; clone size: NA; J gene: TRBJ1-1; CDR3 protein: CASSLDRDTEAFF; CDR3 DNA: TGTGCCAGCAGCCTCGACAGGGACACTGAAGCTTTCTTT
D gene: TRBD2; V gene: TRBV11-2; CDR3 length: 14; clone size: NA; J gene: TRBJ2-7; CDR3 protein: CASSAPPGLHEQYF; CDR3 DNA: TGTGCCAGCAGCGCCCCGCCGGGACTACACGAGCAGTACTTC
D gene: NA; V gene: TRBV3-1/TRBV3-2; CDR3 length: 16; clone size: NA; J gene: TRBJ2-5; CDR3 protein: CASSQYGQGTKETQYF; CDR3 DNA: TGTGCCAGCAGCCAATATGGTCAGGGGACGAAGGAGACCCAGTACTTC
D gene: TRBD2; V gene: TRBV7-3; CDR3 length: 16; clone size: NA; J gene: TRBJ2-3; CDR3 protein: CASSPWTSGVLDTQYF; CDR3 DNA: TGTGCCAGCAGCCCCTGGACTAGCGGGGTTCTGGATACGCAGTATTTT
D gene: NA; V gene: TRBV9; CDR3 length: 15; clone size: NA; J gene: TRBJ2-2; CDR3 protein: CASSPGVANTGELFF; CDR3 DNA: TGTGCCAGCAGCCCCGGGGTCGCGAACACCGGGGAGCTGTTTTTT
D gene: NA; V gene: TRBV30; CDR3 length: 12; clone size: NA; J gene: TRBJ1-2; CDR3 protein: CAWSVLGRGYTF; CDR3 DNA: TGTGCCTGGAGTGTCTTGGGACGCGGCTACACCTTC
D gene: NA; V gene: TRBV2; CDR3 length: 13; clone size: NA; J gene: TRBJ1-1; CDR3 protein: CASSDVGYTEAFF; CDR3 DNA: TGTGCCAGCAGTGATGTGGGGTACACTGAAGCTTTCTTT
D gene: NA; V gene: TRBV5-6; CDR3 length: 15; clone size: NA; J gene: TRBJ1-2; CDR3 protein: CASSLLDGANYGYTF; CDR3 DNA: TGTGCCAGCAGCTTGTTGGACGGTGCTAACTATGGCTACACCTTC
D gene: NA; V gene: TRBV19; CDR3 length: 13; clone size: NA; J gene: TRBJ1-5; CDR3 protein: CASSKVENQPQHF; CDR3 DNA: TGTGCCAGTAGTAAGGTGGAAAATCAGCCCCAGCATTTT
D gene: NA; V gene: TRBV7-9; CDR3 length: 12; clone size: NA; J gene: TRBJ1-2; CDR3 protein: CASSLDIRGYTF; CDR3 DNA: TGTGCCAGCAGCTTAGACATTCGCGGCTACACCTTC
D gene: NA; V gene: TRBV27; CDR3 length: 12; clone size: NA; J gene: TRBJ2-7; CDR3 protein: CASTGGPGEQYF; CDR3 DNA: TGTGCCAGCACAGGCGGGCCGGGGGAGCAGTACTTC
D gene: NA; V gene: TRBV6-5; CDR3 length: 13; clone size: NA; J gene: TRBJ2-7; CDR3 protein: CASSYGDSYEQYF; CDR3 DNA: TGTGCCAGCAGTTACGGGGACTCCTACGAGCAGTACTTC
D gene: NA; V gene: TRBV11-2; CDR3 length: 12; clone size: NA; J gene: TRBJ1-4; CDR3 protein: CASRAGDEKLFF; CDR3 DNA: TGTGCCTCCCGTGCGGGGGACGAAAAACTGTTTTTT
D gene: NA; V gene: TRBV11-3; CDR3 length: 15; clone size: NA; J gene: TRBJ2-7; CDR3 protein: CASSLSHRRAYEQYF; CDR3 DNA: TGTGCCAGCAGCTTGTCCCATAGGCGGGCCTACGAGCAGTACTTC
D gene: NA; V gene: TRBV12-3/TRBV12-4; CDR3 length: 11; clone size: NA; J gene: TRBJ1-4; CDR3 protein: CASSLSGKLFF; CDR3 DNA: TGTGCCAGCAGTTTGTCGGGAAAACTGTTTTTT
D gene: NA; V gene: TRBV7-6; CDR3 length: 16; clone size: NA; J gene: TRBJ2-5; CDR3 protein: CASSLAFGTLRETQYF; CDR3 DNA: TGTGCCAGCAGCTTAGCTTTTGGGACCCTGCGAGAGACCCAGTACTTC
D gene: TRBD2; V gene: TRBV4-2; CDR3 length: 16; clone size: NA; J gene: TRBJ2-5; CDR3 protein: CASSQSSSGEVETQYF; CDR3 DNA: TGTGCCAGCAGCCAGTCTTCTAGCGGGGAGGTAGAGACCCAGTACTTC
D gene: TRBD1; V gene: TRBV2; CDR3 length: 16; clone size: NA; J gene: TRBJ1-2; CDR3 protein: CASSEGPGTANYGYTF; CDR3 DNA: TGTGCCAGCAGTGAAGGACCCGGGACAGCGAACTATGGCTACACCTTC
D gene: NA; V gene: TRBV7-2; CDR3 length: 17; clone size: NA; J gene: TRBJ2-4; CDR3 protein: CASSQITGTLSKNIQYF; CDR3 DNA: TGTGCCAGCAGCCAAATCACCGGGACACTCTCCAAAAACATTCAGTACTTC
D gene: NA; V gene: TRBV18; CDR3 length: 15; clone size: NA; J gene: TRBJ2-3; CDR3 protein: CASSSDLTSTDTQYF; CDR3 DNA: TGTGCCAGCTCCTCCGACTTGACTAGCACAGATACGCAGTATTTT
D gene: NA; V gene: TRBV11-3; CDR3 length: 14; clone size: NA; J gene: TRBJ2-7; CDR3 protein: CASSFQGTAYEQYF; CDR3 DNA: TGTGCCAGCAGCTTTCAGGGAACGGCGTACGAGCAGTACTTC
D gene: TRBD2; V gene: TRBV3-1/TRBV3-2; CDR3 length: 13; clone size: NA; J gene: TRBJ2-2; CDR3 protein: CASRPGGTGELFF; CDR3 DNA: TGTGCCAGCAGACCCGGGGGGACCGGGGAGCTGTTTTTT
D gene: TRBD1; V gene: TRBV9; CDR3 length: 15; clone size: NA; J gene: TRBJ1-2; CDR3 protein: CASSGGQLINYGYTF; CDR3 DNA: TGTGCCAGCAGCGGGGGACAGCTAATTAACTATGGCTACACCTTC
D gene: NA; V gene: TRBV7-2; CDR3 length: 14; clone size: NA; J gene: TRBJ2-7; CDR3 protein: CASSLNGFFYEQYF; CDR3 DNA: TGTGCCAGCAGCTTAAACGGGTTTTTCTACGAGCAGTACTTC
D gene: NA; V gene: TRBV5-6; CDR3 length: 14; clone size: NA; J gene: TRBJ2-1; CDR3 protein: CASSSGVSYNEQFF; CDR3 DNA: TGTGCCAGCAGTTCGGGAGTTTCCTACAATGAGCAGTTCTTC
D gene: TRBD2; V gene: TRBV4-1; CDR3 length: 14; clone size: NA; J gene: TRBJ2-7; CDR3 protein: CASSQGTSGYEQYF; CDR3 DNA: TGCGCCAGCAGCCAAGGGACTAGCGGCTACGAGCAGTACTTC
D gene: TRBD1; V gene: TRBV5-6; CDR3 length: 16; clone size: NA; J gene: TRBJ1-2; CDR3 protein: CASSRVSTGTNYGYTF; CDR3 DNA: TGTGCCAGCAGCAGGGTCTCGACAGGGACTAACTATGGCTACACCTTC
D gene: NA; V gene: TRBV7-6; CDR3 length: 15; clone size: NA; J gene: TRBJ2-5; CDR3 protein: CASSLDTGNQETQYF; CDR3 DNA: TGTGCCAGCAGCTTAGATACAGGGAACCAAGAGACCCAGTACTTC
D gene: NA; V gene: TRBV19; CDR3 length: 13; clone size: NA; J gene: TRBJ2-5; CDR3 protein: CASSTLDVETQYF; CDR3 DNA: TGTGCCAGTAGTACCCTGGACGTAGAGACCCAGTACTTC
D gene: NA; V gene: TRBV7-9; CDR3 length: 13; clone size: NA; J gene: TRBJ2-3; CDR3 protein: CASIPGRTDTQYF; CDR3 DNA: TGTGCCAGCATCCCGGGCCGCACAGATACGCAGTATTTT